The clone carrying this T cell receptor (beta chain) was counted only a few times. Antigen: not known. This specimen belongs to a study of post-analysis software for immune sequencing data. Unique molecular identifiers were carried by the TCR beta cDNA libraries. Each CDR3 protein is one row after TCRdb ran MiXCR on the PCR reads. The sample carries hundreds of thousands of distinct CDR3 sequences, 40% to 55% recorded once. V was trimmed by 5 bases and J by 3 bases, leaving 11 bases between them. CDR3 length: 15 amino acids. Study-wide results and caveats: With TRBV5-6, TRBV5-1 and TRBV20-1 included, roughly five TRBV segments were more frequent in patients than in controls.

The sequence was collected from a girl under 18 with multiple sclerosis. V is TRBV12-3 or TRBV12-4 and J is TRBJ1-6; D gene unclear. Sequenced sample: blood. The CDR3 spells CASSPPEFYNSPLHF. The CDR3 nucleotides read TGTGCCAGCAGTCCTCCAGAGTTCTATAATTCACCCCTCCACTTT.